A single sample gave rise to the 6 T cell receptor beta chains below, sequenced in a study of regulatory T cells in long-lasting Graves disease. Time point specified: newly diagnosed GD, antithyroid drugs for less than 3 months. Preparation of the TCR library used RNA extracted from PBMCs. Arm-PCR of CDR3 regions with iRepertoire HTBI primers generated TCR beta libraries. One entry per CDR3 protein results from TCRdb running MiXCR on the multiplex PCR reads. The table lists fewer than 350,000 distinct CDR3 sequences, 15% to 20% of them singletons. The specimen comprised peripheral blood mononuclear cells (PBMCs), sampled at new diagnosis, from a patient treated with antithyroid drugs. The source of these receptors is a female donor with Graves disease.

This clonotype was detected many times. CDR3 in amino acids: CASSSPGQLTNEQFF. The CDR3 DNA is TGTGCCAGCAGCTCGCCGGGACAGCTTACGAATGAGCAGTTCTTC. The chain joins TRBV7-9 to TRBJ2-1; 7 bases map to TRBD1. Germline V gives CDR1 SEHNR, CDR2 FQNEAQ (reference sequence). The CDR3 loop spans 15 amino acids. The V gene end was trimmed by 4 bases and the J gene end by 7 bases; junction bases not matched to a gene: 10.

The chain links TRBV6-5 to TRBJ2-7; tentative D call: TRBD1 (5 bases). The V gene's germline CDR1 is MNHEY and CDR2 SVGAGI. The CDR3 has 14 amino acids. V was shortened by 0 bases and J by 7 bases, with 13 bases between the two germline ends. CDR3 in DNA: TGTGCCAGCAGTTACTCGACGGTAAAGGGGGAGCAGTACTTC. Translating it yields CASSYSTVKGEQYF.

This clonotype was seen repeatedly, ten times or more. V gene TRBV3-1 combines with J gene TRBJ2-7; D assignment may be TRBD1 or TRBD2 (5 bases each). The CDR3 spans 15 residues. Germline V gene lookup returns CDR1 LGHDT and CDR2 YNNKEL (reference sequence). V shed 4 bases and J shed 6 bases, with 19 bases lying between them. The CDR3: CASSLFVQGGSEQYF. Here the CDR3 DNA reads TGTGCCAGCAGCCTATTCGTCCAGGGTGGGAGCGAGCAGTACTTC.

This clonotype was recorded at least ten times. This chain joins TRBV20-1 and TRBJ2-5; 8 nucleotides align to TRBD2. After removal of 1 base from V and 3 bases from J, the junction contained 7 bases not matched to a gene. The germline CDR1 and CDR2 sequences are DFQATT and SNEGSKA (reference sequence). The CDR3 spans 15 residues. The chain's CDR3 is CSARAPSGSEETQYF. CDR3 bases: TGCAGTGCTAGAGCCCCGAGCGGGAGTGAAGAGACCCAGTACTTC.

This clonotype was counted a few times. Given the absence of the conserved phenylalanine or tryptophan at the CDR3 end, a read error is likely. It is unclear where the CDR3 begins or ends on the DNA, so no DNA is shown, and the CDR3 is as TCRdb lists it. V gene TRBV11-2 combines with J gene TRBJ2-5; TRBD2, the D gene given by the table, was not confirmed from the DNA. The CDR3 is 16 residues long, ends included. The germline V gene has CDR1 SGHAT and CDR2 FQNNGV. The CDR3 loop is CASSWSAGNTYNEPFV.

Ten or more counts support this clonotype. The chain uses TRBV6-1 and TRBJ2-7; D is unclear. The CDR3 is made up of 15 amino acids. From germline, CDR1 is MNHNS and CDR2 SASEGT. V was cut by 2 bases and J by 3 bases, with 14 bases left in between. The DNA for the CDR3 is TGTGCCAGCAGTGAAATGGGATTAGGCCTCTACGAGCAGTACTTC. The encoded protein is CASSEMGLGLYEQYF.